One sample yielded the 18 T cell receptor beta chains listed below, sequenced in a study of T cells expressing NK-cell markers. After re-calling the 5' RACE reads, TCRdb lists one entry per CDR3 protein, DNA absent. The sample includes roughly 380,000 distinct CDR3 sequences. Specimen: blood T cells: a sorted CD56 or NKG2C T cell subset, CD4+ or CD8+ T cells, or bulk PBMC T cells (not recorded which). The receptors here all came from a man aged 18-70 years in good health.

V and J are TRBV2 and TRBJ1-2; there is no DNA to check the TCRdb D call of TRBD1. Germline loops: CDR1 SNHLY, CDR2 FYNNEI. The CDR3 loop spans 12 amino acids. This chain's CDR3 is CASRRLGDGYTF.

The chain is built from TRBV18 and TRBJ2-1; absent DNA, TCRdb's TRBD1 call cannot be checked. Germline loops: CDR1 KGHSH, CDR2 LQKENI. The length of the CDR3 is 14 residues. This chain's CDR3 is CASSPRDRVYEQFF.

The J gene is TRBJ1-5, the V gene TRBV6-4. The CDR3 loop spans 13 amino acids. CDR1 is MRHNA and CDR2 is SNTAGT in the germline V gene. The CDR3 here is CASSDREGQPQHF.

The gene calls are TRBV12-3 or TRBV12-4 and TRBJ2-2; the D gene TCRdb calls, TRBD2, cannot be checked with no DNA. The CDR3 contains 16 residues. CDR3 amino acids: CASTSQAGVYTGELFF.

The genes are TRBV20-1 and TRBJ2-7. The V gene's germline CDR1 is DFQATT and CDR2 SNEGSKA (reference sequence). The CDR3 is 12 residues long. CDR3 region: CSARLGADEQYF.

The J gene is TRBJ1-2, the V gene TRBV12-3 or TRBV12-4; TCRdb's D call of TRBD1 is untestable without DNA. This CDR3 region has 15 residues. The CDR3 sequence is CASSTGTGSRHGYTF.

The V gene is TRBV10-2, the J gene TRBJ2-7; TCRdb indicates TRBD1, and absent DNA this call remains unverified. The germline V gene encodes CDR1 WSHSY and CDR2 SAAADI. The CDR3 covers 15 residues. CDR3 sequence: CASSRPGQFTYEQYF.

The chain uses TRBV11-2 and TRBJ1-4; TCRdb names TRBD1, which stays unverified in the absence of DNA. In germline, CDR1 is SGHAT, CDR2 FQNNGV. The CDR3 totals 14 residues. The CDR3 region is CASSSRGLLGKLFF.

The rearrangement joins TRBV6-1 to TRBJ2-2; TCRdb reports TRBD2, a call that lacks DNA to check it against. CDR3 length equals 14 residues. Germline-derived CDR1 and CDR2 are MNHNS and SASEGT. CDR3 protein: CASTGRGEFGELFF.

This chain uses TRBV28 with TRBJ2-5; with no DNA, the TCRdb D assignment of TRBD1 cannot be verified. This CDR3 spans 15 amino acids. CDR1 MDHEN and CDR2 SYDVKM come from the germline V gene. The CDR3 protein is CASSSTGRREETQYF.

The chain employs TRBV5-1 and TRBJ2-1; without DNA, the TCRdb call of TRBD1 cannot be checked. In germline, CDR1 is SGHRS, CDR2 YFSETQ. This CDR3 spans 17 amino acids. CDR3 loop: CASSFLSGGGAYNEQFF. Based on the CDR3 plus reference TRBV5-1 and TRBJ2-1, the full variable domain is KAGVTQTPRYLIKTRGQQVTLSCSPISGHRSVSWYQQTPGQGLQFLFEYFSETQRNKGNFPGRFSGRQFSNSRSEMNVSTLELGDSALYLCASSFLSGGGAYNEQFFGPGTRLTVL.

The CDR3 reads CASWGLGGEKLFF. This sequence joins TRBV6-1 and TRBJ1-4. The CDR3 contains 13 residues. Germline CDR1 is MNHNS and CDR2 is SASEGT.

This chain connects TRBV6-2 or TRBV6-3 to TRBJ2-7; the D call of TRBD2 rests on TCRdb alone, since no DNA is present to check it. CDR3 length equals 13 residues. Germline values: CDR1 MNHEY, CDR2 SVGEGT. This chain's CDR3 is CASSYQGPSEQYF.

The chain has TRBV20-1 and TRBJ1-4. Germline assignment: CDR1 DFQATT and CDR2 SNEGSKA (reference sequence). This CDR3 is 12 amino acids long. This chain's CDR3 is CSVLTLNEKLFF.

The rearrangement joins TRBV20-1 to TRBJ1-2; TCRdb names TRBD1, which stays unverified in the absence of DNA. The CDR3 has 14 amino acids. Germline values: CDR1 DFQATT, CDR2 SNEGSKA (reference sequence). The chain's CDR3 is CSASSTTGNYGYTF.

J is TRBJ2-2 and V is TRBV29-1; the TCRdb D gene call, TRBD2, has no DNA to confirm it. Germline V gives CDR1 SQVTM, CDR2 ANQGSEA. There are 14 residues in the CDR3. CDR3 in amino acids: CSVELAGNTGELFF.

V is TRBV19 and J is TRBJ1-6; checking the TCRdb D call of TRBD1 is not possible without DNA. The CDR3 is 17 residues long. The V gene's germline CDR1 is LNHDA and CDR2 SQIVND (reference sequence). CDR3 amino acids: CASSQTLTVSDYSPLHF. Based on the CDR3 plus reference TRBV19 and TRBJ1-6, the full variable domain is DGGITQSPKYLFRKEGQNVTLSCEQNLNHDAMYWYRQDPGQGLRLIYYSQIVNDFQKGDIAEGYSVSREKKESFPLTVTSAQKNPTAFYLCASSQTLTVSDYSPLHFGNGTRLTVT.

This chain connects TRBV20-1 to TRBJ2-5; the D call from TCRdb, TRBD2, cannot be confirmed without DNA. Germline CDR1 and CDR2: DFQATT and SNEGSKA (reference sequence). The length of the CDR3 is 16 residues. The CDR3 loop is CSAAKGTSGLQETQYF.